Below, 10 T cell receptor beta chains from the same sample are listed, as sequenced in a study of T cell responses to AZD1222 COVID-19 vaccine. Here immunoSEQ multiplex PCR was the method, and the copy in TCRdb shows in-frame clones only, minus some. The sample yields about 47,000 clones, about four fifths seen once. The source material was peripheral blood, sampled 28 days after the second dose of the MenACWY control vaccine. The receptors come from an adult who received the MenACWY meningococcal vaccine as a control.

The CDR3 nucleotides read TGTGCCAGCAGACCTAGCGGGAGGGGCACAGATACGCAGTATTTT. Protein sequence: CASRPSGRGTDTQYF. The rearrangement uses TRBV28 and TRBJ2-3; 12 bases agree with TRBD2. V trimming: 6 bases; J trimming: 1 base; junction bases outside the gene matches: 2. The CDR3 totals 15 residues. Germline-derived CDR1 and CDR2 are MDHEN and SYDVKM. The full variable domain, completed using reference TRBV28 and TRBJ2-3, is DVKVTQSSRYLVKRTGEKVFLECVQDMDHENMFWYRQDPGLGLRLIYFSYDVKMKEKGDIPEGYSVSREKKERFSLILESASTNQTSMYLCASRPSGRGTDTQYFGPGTRLTVL.

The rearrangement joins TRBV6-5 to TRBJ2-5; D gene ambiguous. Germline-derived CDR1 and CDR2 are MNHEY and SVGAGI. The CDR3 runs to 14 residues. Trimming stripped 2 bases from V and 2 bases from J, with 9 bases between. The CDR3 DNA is TGTGCCAGCAGTTACAACGCCGGGCAAGAGACCCAGTACTTC. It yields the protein CASSYNAGQETQYF.

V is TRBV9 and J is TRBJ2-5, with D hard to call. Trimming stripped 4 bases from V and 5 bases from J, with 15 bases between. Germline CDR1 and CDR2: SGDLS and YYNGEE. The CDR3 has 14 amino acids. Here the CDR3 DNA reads TGTGCCAGCAGCCCCTCGTTCGGAAGGGAGACCCAGTACTTC. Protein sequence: CASSPSFGRETQYF.

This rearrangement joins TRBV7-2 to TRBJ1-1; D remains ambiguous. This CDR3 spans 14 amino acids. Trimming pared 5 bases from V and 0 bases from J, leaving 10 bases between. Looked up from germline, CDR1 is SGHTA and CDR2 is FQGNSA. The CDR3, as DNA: TGTGCCAGCAGCCCGACTAAGATGAACACTGAAGCTTTCTTT. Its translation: CASSPTKMNTEAFF.

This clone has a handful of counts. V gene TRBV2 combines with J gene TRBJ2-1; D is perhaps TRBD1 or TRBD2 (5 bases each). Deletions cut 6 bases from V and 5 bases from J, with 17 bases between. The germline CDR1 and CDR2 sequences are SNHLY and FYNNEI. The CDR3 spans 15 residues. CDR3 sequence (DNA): TGTGCCAGCAGAGCCGGGACCCAATCCCACAATGAGCAGTTCTTC. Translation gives CASRAGTQSHNEQFF.

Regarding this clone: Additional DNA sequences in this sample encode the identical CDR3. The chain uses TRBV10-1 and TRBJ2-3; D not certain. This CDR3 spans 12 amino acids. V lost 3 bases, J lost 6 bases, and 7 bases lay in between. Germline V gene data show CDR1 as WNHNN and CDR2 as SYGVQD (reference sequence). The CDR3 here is CASSDPTDTQYF. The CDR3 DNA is TGCGCCAGCAGTGACCCAACGGATACGCAGTATTTT.

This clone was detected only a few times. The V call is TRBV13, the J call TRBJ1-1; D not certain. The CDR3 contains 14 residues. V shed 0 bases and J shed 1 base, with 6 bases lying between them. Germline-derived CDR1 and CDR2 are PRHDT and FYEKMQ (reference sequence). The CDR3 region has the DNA TGTGCCAGCAGCTTAGGCCGCAGGAACACTGAAGCTTTCTTT. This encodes CASSLGRRNTEAFF.

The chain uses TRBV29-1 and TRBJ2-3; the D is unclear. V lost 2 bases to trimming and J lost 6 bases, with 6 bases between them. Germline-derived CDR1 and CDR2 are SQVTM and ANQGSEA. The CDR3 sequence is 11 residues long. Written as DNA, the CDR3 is TGCAGCGTTGAACCACCCGATACGCAGTATTTT. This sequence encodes CSVEPPDTQYF.

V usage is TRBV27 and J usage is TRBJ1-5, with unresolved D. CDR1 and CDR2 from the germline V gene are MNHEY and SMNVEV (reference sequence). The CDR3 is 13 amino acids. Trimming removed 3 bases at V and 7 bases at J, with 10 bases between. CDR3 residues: CASSFISGQPQHF. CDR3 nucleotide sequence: TGTGCCAGCAGTTTCATCAGTGGGCAGCCCCAGCATTTT.

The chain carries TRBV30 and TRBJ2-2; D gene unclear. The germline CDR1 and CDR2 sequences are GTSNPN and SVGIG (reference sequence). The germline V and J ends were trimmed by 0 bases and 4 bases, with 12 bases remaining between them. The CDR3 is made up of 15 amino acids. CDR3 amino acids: CAWSVHGRLTGELFF. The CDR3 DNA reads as TGTGCCTGGAGTGTACACGGCAGACTCACCGGGGAGCTGTTTTTT.